This TCR beta chain derives from a study of blood T cell repertoires in COVID-19. V lost 2 bases, J lost 0 bases, and 5 bases stayed unmatched. CDR3 size: 17 residues. Germline CDR1 reads SGDLS; CDR2 reads YYNGEE. Here immunoSEQ multiplex PCR was the method, and the copy in TCRdb shows in-frame clones only, minus some. The data contain around 160,000 clones, less than 90% of them singletons. V usage is TRBV9 and J usage is TRBJ1-6, with 7 nucleotides matching TRBD1. Specimen: peripheral blood. The source of this sequence is a human donor in a cohort sampled during active COVID-19. CDR3 in DNA: TGTGCCAGCAGCGTGGGGGACAGCCGCTCCTATAATTCACCCCTCCACTTT. This codes for CASSVGDSRSYNSPLHF. Full variable domain (remainder filled in from reference TRBV9 and TRBJ1-6): DSGVTQTPKHLITATGQRVTLRCSPRSGDLSVYWYQQSLDQGLQFLIQYYNGEERAKGNILERFSAQQFPDLHSELNLSSLELGDSALYFCASSVGDSRSYNSPLHFGNGTRLTVT.